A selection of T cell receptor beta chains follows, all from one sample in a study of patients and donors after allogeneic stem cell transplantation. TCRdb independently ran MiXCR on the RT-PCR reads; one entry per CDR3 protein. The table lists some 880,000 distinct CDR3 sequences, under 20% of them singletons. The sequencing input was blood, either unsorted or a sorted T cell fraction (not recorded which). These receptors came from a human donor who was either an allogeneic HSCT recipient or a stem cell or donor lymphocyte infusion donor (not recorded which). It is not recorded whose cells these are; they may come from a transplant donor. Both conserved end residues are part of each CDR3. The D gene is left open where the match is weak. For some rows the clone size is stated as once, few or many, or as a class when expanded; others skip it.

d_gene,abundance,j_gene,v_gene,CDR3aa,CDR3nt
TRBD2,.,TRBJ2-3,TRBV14,CASSQWQLAGRTDTQYF,TGTGCCAGCAGCCAATGGCAACTAGCGGGACGCACAGATACGCAGTATTTT
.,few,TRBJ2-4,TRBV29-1,CSVEEGAKNIQYF,TGCAGCGTTGAGGAGGGGGCCAAAAACATTCAGTACTTC
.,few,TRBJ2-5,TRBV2,CAVVQGRVETQYF,TGTGCCGTAGTACAGGGTCGGGTGGAGACCCAGTACTTC
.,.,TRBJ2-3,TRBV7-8,CASSLVGYQTGDTQYF,TGTGCCAGCAGCTTAGTGGGTTATCAAACTGGAGATACGCAGTATTTT
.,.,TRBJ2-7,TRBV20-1,CSVLAGQYEQYF,TGCAGTGTTTTGGCAGGACAATACGAGCAGTACTTC
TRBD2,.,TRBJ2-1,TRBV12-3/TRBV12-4,CASSPGEGRYNEQFF,TGTGCCAGCAGTCCCGGGGAGGGGCGCTACAATGAGCAGTTCTTC
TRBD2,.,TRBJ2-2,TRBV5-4,CASSLPGLAGGPGELFF,TGTGCCAGCAGCCTTCCGGGACTAGCGGGAGGGCCCGGGGAGCTGTTTTTT
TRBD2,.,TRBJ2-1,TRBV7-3,CASSTFGTSSYNEQFF,TGTGCCAGCAGTACGTTTGGGACTAGCTCCTACAATGAGCAGTTCTTC
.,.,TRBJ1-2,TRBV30,CAWSVGRAYGYTF,TGTGCCTGGAGTGTAGGGCGGGCCTATGGCTACACCTTC
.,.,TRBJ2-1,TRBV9,CASSFDGTFYNEQFF,TGTGCCAGCAGCTTCGACGGGACCTTTTACAATGAGCAGTTCTTC
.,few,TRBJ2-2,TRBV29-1,CSVLTTFRELFF,TGCAGCGTTCTCACGACCTTCCGGGAGCTGTTTTTT
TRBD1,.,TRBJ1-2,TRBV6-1,CASSRGTGGHYGYTF,TGTGCCAGCAGCCGCGGGACAGGGGGCCACTATGGCTACACCTTC
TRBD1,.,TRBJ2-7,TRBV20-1,CSARNRDRVYEQYF,TGCAGTGCCCGGAACCGGGACAGGGTCTACGAGCAGTACTTC
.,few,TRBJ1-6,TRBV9,CASSPRTRGHHNSPLHF,TGTGCCAGCAGCCCAAGGACAAGGGGCCATCATAATTCACCCCTCCACTTT
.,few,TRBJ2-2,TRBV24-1,CATSPGRRPGELFF,TGTGCCACCTCACCGGGACGGAGGCCTGGGGAGCTGTTTTTT
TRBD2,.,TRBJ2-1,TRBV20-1,CSAREGGRAGSEQFF,TGCAGTGCTAGAGAAGGCGGGAGGGCCGGGAGCGAGCAGTTCTTC
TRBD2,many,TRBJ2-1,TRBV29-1,CNTTREGLF,TGCAACACTACGCGGGAGGGGCTCTTC
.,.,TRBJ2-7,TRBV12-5,CASAPADTSYEQYF,TGTGCTAGTGCGCCGGCGGATACCTCCTACGAGCAGTACTTC
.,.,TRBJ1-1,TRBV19,CASSISGKNTEAFF,TGTGCCAGTAGTATATCGGGGAAGAACACTGAAGCTTTCTTT
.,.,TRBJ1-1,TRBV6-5,CASSYVGTGTEAFF,TGTGCCAGCAGTTACGTGGGAACTGGCACTGAAGCTTTCTTT
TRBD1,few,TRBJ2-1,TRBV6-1,CASSGLRDRGRNEQFF,TGTGCCAGCAGTGGTCTCCGGGACAGGGGGCGGAATGAGCAGTTCTTC
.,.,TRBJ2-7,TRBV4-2,CASSQGILFEQYF,TGTGCCAGCAGCCAAGGCATCCTCTTCGAGCAGTACTTC
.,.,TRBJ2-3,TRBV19,CASSQGLKRTDTQYF,TGTGCCAGTAGTCAGGGGTTGAAGCGGACAGATACGCAGTATTTT